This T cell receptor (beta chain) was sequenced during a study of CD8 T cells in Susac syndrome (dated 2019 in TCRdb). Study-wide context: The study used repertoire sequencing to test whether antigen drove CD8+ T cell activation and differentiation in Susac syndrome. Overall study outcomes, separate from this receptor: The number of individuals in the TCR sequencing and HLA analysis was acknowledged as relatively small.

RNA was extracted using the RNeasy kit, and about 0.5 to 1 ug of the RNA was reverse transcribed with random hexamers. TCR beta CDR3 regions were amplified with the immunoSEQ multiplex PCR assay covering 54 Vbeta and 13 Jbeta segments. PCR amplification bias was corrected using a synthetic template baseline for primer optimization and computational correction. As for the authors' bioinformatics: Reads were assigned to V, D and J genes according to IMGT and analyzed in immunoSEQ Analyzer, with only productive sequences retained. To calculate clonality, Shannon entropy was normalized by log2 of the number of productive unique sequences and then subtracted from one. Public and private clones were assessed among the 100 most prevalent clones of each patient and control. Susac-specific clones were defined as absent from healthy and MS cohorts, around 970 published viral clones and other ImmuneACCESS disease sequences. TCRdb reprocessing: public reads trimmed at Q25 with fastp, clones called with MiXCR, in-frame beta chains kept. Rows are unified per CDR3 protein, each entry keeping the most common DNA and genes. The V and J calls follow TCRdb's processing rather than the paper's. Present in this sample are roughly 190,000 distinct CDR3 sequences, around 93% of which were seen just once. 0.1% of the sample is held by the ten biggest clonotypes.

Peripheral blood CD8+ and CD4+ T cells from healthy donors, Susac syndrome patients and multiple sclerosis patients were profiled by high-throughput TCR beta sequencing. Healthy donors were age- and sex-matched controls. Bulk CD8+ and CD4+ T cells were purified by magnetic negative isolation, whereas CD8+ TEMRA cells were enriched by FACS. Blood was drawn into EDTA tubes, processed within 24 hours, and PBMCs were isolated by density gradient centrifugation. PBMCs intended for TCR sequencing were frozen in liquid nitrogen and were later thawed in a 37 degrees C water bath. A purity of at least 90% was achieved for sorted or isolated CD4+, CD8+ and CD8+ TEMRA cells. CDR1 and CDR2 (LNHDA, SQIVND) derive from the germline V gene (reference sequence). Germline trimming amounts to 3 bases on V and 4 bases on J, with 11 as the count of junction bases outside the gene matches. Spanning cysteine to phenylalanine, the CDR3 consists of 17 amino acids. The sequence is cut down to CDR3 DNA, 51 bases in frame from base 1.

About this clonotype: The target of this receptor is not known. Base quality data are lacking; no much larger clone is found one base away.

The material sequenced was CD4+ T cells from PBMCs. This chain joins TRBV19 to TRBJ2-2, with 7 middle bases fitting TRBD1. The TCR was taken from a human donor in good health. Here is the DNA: TGTGCCAGTAGTATTGTGGGGAGACAGGGTCGCACCGGGGAGCTGTTTTTT. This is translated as CASSIVGRQGRTGELFF.